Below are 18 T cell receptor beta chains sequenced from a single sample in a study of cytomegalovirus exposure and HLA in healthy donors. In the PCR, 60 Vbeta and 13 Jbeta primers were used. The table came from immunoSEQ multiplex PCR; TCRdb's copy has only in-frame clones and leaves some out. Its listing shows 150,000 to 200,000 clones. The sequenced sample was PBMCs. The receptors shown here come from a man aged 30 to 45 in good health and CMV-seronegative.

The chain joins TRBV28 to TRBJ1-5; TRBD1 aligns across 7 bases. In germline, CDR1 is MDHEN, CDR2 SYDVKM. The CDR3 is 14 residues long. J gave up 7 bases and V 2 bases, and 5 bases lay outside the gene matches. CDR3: CASSLDREAQPQHF. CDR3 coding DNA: TGTGCCAGCAGTTTAGACAGGGAAGCGCAGCCCCAGCATTTT.

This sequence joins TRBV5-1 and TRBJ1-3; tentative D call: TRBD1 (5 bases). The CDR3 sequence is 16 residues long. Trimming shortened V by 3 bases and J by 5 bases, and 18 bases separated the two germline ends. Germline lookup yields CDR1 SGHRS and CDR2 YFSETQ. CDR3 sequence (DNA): TGCGCCAGCAGCTCCTCACCAGGGTCTTCAAGAAACACCATATATTTT. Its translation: CASSSSPGSSRNTIYF.

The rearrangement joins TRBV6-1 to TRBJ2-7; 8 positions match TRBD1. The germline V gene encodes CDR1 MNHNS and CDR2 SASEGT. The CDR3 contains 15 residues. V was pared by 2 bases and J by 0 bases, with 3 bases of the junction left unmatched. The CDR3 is CASSERTGSSYEQYF. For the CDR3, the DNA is TGTGCCAGCAGTGAACGGACAGGGTCCTCCTACGAGCAGTACTTC.

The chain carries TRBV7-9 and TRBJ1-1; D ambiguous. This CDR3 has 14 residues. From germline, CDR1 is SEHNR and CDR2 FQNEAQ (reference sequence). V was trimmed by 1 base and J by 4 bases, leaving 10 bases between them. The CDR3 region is CASSLVLEGTEAFF. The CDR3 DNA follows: TGTGCCAGCAGCTTAGTCCTAGAAGGCACTGAAGCTTTCTTT.

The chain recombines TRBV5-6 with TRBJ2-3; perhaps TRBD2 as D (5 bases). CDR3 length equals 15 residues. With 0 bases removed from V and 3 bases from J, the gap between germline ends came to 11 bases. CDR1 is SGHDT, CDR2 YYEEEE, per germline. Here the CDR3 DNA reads TGTGCCAGCAGCTTGGGGGGAGTAATTACAGATACGCAGTATTTT. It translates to CASSLGGVITDTQYF.

CDR3 residues: CASSLEAGVITGELFF. CDR3 bases: TGCGCCAGCAGCTTGGAGGCGGGGGTGATCACCGGGGAGCTGTTTTTT. This chain connects TRBV5-1 to TRBJ2-2; TRBD2 agrees at 7 bases. With 0 bases clipped from V and 4 bases from J, the junction kept 6 bases outside the gene matches. This CDR3 has 16 residues. Germline loops: CDR1 SGHRS, CDR2 YFSETQ.

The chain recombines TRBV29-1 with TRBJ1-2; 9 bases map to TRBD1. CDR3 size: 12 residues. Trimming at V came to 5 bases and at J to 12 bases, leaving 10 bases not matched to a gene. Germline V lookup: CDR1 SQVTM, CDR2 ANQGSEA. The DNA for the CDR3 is TGCAGCGTTCAGACAGGGGGAAGGGGCCACACCTTC. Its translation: CSVQTGGRGHTF.

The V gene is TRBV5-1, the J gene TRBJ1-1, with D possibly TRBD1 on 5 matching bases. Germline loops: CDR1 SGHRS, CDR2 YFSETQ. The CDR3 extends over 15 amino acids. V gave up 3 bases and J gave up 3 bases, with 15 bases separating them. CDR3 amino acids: CASSSPGGADTEAFF. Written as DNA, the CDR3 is TGCGCCAGCAGCTCCCCGGGCGGGGCAGACACTGAAGCTTTCTTT.

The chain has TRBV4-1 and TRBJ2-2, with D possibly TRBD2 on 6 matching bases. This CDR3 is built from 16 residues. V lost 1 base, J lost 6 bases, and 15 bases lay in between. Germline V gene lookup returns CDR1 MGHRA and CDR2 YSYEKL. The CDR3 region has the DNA TGCGCCAGCAGCCAAGGAGGAGGGTGGCAGGCCGGGGAGCTGTTTTTT. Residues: CASSQGGGWQAGELFF.

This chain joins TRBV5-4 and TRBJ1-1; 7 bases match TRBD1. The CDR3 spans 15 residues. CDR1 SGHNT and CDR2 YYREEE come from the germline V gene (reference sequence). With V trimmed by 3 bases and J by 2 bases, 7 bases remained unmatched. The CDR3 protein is CASSSPGQPNTEAFF. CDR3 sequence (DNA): TGTGCCAGCAGCTCCCCGGGACAGCCCAACACTGAAGCTTTCTTT.

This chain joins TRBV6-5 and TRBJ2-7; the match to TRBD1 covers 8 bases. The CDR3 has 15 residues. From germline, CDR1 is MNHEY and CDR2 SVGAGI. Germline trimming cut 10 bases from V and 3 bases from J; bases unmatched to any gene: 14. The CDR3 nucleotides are TGTGCCACACAGGGTCGAGGCAGGGGGCTCTACGAGCAGTACTTC. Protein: CATQGRGRGLYEQYF.

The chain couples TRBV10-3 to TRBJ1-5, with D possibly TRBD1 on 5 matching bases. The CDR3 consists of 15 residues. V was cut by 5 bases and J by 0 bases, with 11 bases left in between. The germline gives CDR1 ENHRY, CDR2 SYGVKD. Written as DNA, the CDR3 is TGTGCCATCAGTACGGACATCCTTAGCAATCAGCCCCAGCATTTT. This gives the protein CAISTDILSNQPQHF.

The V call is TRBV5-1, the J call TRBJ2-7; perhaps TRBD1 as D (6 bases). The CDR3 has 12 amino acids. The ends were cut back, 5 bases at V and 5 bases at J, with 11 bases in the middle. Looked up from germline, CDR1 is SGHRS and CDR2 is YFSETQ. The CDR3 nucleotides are TGCGCCAGCAGTCCGGGACACGACGAGCAGTACTTC. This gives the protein CASSPGHDEQYF.

CDR3 amino acids: CASWGGTEAFF. The CDR3, as DNA: TGTGCCAGCTGGGGGGGGACTGAAGCTTTCTTT. V gene TRBV7-9 combines with J gene TRBJ1-1, with D perhaps TRBD1 (5 bases). This CDR3 has 11 amino acids. Germline V CDR1 and CDR2: SEHNR, FQNEAQ (reference sequence). Trimming cost V 8 bases and J 5 bases, with 9 bases left between them.

Here the CDR3 DNA reads TGCGCCAGCAGCCCGCTTGAGGAGGGAACAGATACGCAGTATTTT. Amino acids: CASSPLEEGTDTQYF. J is TRBJ2-3 and V is TRBV4-1; D might be TRBD2 (6 bases). The CDR3 contains 15 residues. Germline V gives CDR1 MGHRA, CDR2 YSYEKL. V gave up 4 bases and J gave up 3 bases, with 14 bases separating them.

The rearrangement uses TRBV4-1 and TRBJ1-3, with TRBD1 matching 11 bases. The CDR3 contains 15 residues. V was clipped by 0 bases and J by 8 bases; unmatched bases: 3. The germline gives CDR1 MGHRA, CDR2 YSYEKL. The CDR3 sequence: CASSQERDRGYTIYF. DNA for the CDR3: TGCGCCAGCAGCCAAGAGCGGGACAGGGGGTACACCATATATTTT.

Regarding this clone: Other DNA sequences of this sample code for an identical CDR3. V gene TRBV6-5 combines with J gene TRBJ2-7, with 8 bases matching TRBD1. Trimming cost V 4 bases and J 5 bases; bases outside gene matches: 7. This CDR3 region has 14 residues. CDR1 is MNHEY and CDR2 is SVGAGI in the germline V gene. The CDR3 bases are TGTGCCAGCAGTTCCGGACAGGGCACCCACGAGCAGTACTTC. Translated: CASSSGQGTHEQYF.

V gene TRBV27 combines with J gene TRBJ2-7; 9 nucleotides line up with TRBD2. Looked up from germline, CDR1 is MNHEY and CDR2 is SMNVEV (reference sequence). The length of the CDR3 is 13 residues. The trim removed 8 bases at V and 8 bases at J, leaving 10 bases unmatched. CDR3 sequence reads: CASRAGGGMKQYF. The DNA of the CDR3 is TGTGCCAGCCGTGCGGGAGGGGGAATGAAGCAGTACTTC.